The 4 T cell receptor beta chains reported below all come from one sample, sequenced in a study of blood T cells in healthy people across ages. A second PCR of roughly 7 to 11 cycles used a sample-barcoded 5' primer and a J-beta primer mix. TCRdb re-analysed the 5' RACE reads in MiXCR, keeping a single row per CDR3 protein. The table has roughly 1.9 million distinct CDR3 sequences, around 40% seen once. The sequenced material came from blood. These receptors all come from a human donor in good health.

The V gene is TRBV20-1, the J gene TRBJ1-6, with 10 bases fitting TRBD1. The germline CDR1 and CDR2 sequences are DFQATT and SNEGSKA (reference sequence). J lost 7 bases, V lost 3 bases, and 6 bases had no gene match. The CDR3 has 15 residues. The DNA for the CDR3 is TGCAGTGCTAGGGACCGGACAGGGGGAAATTCACCCCTCCACTTT. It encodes CSARDRTGGNSPLHF.

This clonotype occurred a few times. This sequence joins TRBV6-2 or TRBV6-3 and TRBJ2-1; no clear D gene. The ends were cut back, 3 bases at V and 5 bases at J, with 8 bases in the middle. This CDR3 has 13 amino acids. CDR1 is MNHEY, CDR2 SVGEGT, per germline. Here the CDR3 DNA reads TGTGCCAGCAGTTATACGCCTCACAATGAGCAGTTCTTC. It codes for CASSYTPHNEQFF.

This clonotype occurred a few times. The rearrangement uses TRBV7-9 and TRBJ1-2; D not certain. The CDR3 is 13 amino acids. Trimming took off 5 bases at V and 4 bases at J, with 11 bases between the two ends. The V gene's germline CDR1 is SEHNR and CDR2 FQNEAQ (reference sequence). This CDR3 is CASSPSEGYGYTF. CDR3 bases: TGTGCCAGCAGCCCCTCGGAAGGCTATGGCTACACCTTC.

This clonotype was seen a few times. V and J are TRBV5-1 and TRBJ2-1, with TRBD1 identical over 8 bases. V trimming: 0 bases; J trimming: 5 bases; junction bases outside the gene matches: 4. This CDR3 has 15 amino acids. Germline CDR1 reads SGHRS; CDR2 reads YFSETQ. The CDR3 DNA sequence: TGCGCCAGCAGCTTGGGGACAGGGTCAAACAATGAGCAGTTCTTC. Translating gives CASSLGTGSNNEQFF.